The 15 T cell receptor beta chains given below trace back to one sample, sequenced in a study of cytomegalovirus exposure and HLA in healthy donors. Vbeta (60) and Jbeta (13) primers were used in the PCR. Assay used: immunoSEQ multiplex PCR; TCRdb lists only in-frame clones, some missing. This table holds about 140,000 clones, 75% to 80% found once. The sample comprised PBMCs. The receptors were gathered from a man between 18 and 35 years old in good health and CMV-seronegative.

For the CDR3, the DNA is TGCGCCAGCAGCCAACTTACAGGACCCTCCTACGAGCAGTACTTC. Its protein product is CASSQLTGPSYEQYF. The chain combines TRBV4-1 with TRBJ2-7; D perhaps matches TRBD1 (5 bases). This CDR3 has 15 amino acids. Trimming stripped 2 bases from V and 0 bases from J, with 11 bases between. Germline assignment: CDR1 MGHRA and CDR2 YSYEKL.

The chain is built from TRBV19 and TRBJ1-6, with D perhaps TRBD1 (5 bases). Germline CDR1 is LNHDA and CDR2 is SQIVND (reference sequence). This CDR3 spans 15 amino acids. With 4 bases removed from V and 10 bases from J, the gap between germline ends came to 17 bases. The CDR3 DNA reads TGTGCCAGTAGTACCGGGACTTCCTCCCGGTCACCCCTCCACTTT. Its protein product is CASSTGTSSRSPLHF.

The CDR3 coding sequence is TGCAGTGCTCCACAGAACACTGAAGCTTTCTTT. This codes for CSAPQNTEAFF. This chain uses TRBV20-1 with TRBJ1-1; D call uncertain. Germline assignment: CDR1 DFQATT and CDR2 SNEGSKA (reference sequence). The CDR3 extends over 11 amino acids. Deletions cut 5 bases from V and 1 base from J, with 5 bases between.

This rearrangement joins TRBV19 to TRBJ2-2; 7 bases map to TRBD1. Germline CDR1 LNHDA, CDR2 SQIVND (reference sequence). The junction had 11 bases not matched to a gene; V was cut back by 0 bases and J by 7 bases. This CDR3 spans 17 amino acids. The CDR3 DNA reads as TGTGCCAGTAGTATAGATGGCGAGGTAGGGGGCAGCGGGGAGCTGTTTTTT. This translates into CASSIDGEVGGSGELFF.

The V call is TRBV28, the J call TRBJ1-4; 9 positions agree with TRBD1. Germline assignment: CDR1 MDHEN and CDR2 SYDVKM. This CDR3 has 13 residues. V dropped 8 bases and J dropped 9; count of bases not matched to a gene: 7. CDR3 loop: CASQGQGNQKLFF. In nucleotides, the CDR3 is TGTGCCAGCCAGGGACAGGGAAATCAAAAACTGTTTTTT.

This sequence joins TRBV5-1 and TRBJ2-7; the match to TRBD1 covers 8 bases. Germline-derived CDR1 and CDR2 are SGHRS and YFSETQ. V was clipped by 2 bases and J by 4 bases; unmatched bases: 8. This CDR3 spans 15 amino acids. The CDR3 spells CASSLLQGASYEQYF. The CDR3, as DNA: TGCGCCAGCAGCTTATTGCAGGGGGCTTCTTACGAGCAGTACTTC.

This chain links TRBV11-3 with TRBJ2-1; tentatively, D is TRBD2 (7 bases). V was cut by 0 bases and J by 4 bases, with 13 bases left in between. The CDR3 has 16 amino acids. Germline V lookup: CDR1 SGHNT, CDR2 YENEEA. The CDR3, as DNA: TGTGCCAGCAGCTTAGAGGGGGGGGGCTATTACAATGAGCAGTTCTTC. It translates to CASSLEGGGYYNEQFF. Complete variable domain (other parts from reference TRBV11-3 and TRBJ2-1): EAGVVQSPRYKIIEKKQPVAFWCNPISGHNTLYWYLQNLGQGPELLIRYENEEAVDDSQLPKDRFSAERLKGVDSTLKIQPAELGDSAVYLCASSLEGGGYYNEQFFGPGTRLTVL.

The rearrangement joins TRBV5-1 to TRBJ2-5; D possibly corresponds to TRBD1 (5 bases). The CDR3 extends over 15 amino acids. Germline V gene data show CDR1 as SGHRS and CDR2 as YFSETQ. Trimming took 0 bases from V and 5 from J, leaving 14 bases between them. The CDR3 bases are TGCGCCAGCAGCTTGGTTGGGGCCCCCCAGGAGACCCAGTACTTC. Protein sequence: CASSLVGAPQETQYF.

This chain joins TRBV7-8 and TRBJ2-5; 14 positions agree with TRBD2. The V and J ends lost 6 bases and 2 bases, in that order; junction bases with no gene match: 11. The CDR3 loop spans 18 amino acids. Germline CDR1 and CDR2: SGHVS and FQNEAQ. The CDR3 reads CASRTGLAGGRVQETQYF. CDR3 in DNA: TGTGCCAGCAGGACCGGACTAGCGGGAGGTCGGGTACAAGAGACCCAGTACTTC.

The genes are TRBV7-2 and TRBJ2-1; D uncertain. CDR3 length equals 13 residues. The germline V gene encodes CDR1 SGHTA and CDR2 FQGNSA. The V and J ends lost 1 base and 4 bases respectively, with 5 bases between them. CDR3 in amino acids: CASSLVEYNEQFF. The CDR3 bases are TGTGCCAGCAGCTTAGTAGAGTACAATGAGCAGTTCTTC.

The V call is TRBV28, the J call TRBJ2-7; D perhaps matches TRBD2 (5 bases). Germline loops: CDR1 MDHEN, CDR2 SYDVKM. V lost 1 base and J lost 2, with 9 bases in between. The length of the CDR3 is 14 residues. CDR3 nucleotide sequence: TGTGCCAGCAGTTTATTAACAGCGGCCTACGAGCAGTACTTC. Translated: CASSLLTAAYEQYF.

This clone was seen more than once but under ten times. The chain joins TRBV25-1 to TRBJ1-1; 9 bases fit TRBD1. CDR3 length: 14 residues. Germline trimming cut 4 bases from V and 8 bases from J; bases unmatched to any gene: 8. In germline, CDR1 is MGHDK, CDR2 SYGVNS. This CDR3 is CASSGRDRATEAFF. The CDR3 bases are TGTGCCAGCAGTGGACGGGACAGGGCAACCGAAGCTTTCTTT.

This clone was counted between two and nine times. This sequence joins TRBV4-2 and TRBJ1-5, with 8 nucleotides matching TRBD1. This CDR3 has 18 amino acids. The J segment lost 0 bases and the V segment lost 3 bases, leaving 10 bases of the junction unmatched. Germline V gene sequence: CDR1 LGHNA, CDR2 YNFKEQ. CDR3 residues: CASSQTGTGEYSNQPQHF. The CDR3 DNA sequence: TGTGCCAGCAGCCAGACCGGGACAGGCGAATATAGCAATCAGCCCCAGCATTTT.

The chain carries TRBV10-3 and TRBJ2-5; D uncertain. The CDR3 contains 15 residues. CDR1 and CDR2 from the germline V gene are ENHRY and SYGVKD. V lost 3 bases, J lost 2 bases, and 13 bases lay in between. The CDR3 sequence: CAISELANDQETQYF. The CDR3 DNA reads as TGTGCCATCAGTGAATTAGCCAATGATCAAGAGACCCAGTACTTC.

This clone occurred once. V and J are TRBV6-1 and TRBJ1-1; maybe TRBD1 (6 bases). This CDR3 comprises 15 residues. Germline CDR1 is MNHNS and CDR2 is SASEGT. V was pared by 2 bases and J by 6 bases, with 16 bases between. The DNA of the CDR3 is TGTGCCAGCAGTGAAATCTCTCACAGGGAGCCTGAAGCTTTCTTT. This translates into CASSEISHREPEAFF.